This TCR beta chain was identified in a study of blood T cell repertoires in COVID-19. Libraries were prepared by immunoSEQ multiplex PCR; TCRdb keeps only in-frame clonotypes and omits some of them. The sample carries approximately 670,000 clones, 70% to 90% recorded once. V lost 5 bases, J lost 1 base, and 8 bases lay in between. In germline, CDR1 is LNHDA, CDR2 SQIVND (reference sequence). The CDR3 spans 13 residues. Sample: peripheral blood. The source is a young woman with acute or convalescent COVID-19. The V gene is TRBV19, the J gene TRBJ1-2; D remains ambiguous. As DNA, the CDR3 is TGTGCCAGTAGTGCCACAGATAACTATGGCTACACCTTC. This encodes CASSATDNYGYTF.